The TCR beta chain described here comes from a study of TIL therapy for anti-PD-1-resistant metastatic lung cancer. Study in general: Median tumor mutation burden was under 1.9 mutations per megabase.

CDR1 and CDR2 from the germline V gene are MNHEY and SVGAGI. This CDR3 contains 15 residues. The V gene end was trimmed by 6 bases and the J gene end by 3 bases; junction bases not matched to a gene: 8. The libraries were made with immunoSEQ v3. Produced via immunoSEQ multiplex PCR; TCRdb's table is partial and in-frame only. Of tens of thousands of clones listed, around 80% are singletons. Stated time point: pre-treatment sample, taken before nivolumab and TIL therapy. The material was blood, obtained at baseline. This clonotype was obtained from a man aged 65-85 years with non-small cell lung cancer. The chain couples TRBV6-5 to TRBJ2-7, with 10 bases matching TRBD1. CDR3: CASRRGQGEIYEQYF. For the CDR3, the DNA is TGTGCCAGCAGACGTGGACAGGGGGAGATCTACGAGCAGTACTTC.